This T cell receptor (beta chain) was captured by sequencing in a study of vaccination and CD4 T cells after COVID-19. Study-wide background: Researchers treated cells with overlapping spike peptides taken from SARS-CoV-2, HCoV-NL63, HCoV-OC43 and HCoV-229E.

A remark on this clonotype: Its target is unknown.

Treatment meaning: roughly 11-day PBMC culture with coronavirus spike peptide pools or control peptides (ViraFEST assay). The Oncomine TCR Beta short-read assay sequenced DNA from cultured CD4+ T cells. TCRdb itself ran the PCR reads through MiXCR, one entry per CDR3 protein. The sample consists of more than 10,000 distinct CDR3 sequences, roughly half of them appearing once. The germline gives CDR1 SGHVS, CDR2 FQNEAQ. V lost 1 base and J lost 1, with 9 bases in between. This CDR3 spans 15 amino acids. The clonotype was recovered from a human donor who had recovered from COVID-19. Sequencing used CD4+ T cells from blood, cultured in vitro. V and J are TRBV7-8 and TRBJ2-3; D is possibly TRBD1 or TRBD2 (6 bases each). CDR3 DNA sequence: TGTGCCAGCAGCTTAGGGGGGGCCCGCACAGATACGCAGTATTTT. Its translation is CASSLGGARTDTQYF.